This TCR beta chain originates from a study of T cells in women clearing cervical HPV infection. On the study more broadly: Controls were women whose single incident HPV16 infection cleared within 12 months without precancer or cancer. HLA type stays a possible confounder, typing being limited.

Study-wide results and limits: Repertoire richness, not evenness, was significantly elevated in CIN3+ cases versus controls.

Dot-blot hybridization genotyped cervical HPV amplified with MY09/MY11 PCR. A remark on this clone: Its antigen is as yet unknown. The same CDR3 is also encoded by other DNA sequences in this sample.

Method: immunoSEQ multiplex PCR; TCRdb's copy keeps in-frame clones and lacks some. Its table lists 30,000 to 40,000 clones. The clonotype comes from a woman aged 18-70 years with a cervical HPV16 infection that either progressed to CIN3+ or cleared (not recorded which). What was sequenced was blood buffy coat.

The covered CDR3 bases are TGTGCCAGCTCACCTATGGACAGGGAAGAGACC. Amino acids: CASSPMDREET. From start to end, the CDR3 is CASSPMDREETQYF. This chain connects TRBV18 to TRBJ2-5, with 8 bases matching TRBD1. Read data end 3 residues before the CDR3 end; the end is taken from the germline J gene. The germline V gene has CDR1 KGHSH and CDR2 LQKENI. V lost 3 bases to trimming and J lost 3 bases; unmatched junction nucleotides: 3. The CDR3 has 14 amino acids.